This TCR beta chain was documented in a study of human T cells and chemical hapten exposure. Time point: pre-sensitization, week 0. This sample's treatment: therapeutic diphenylcyclopropenone sensitization with weekly scalp DPC. In this sample, this clonotype turned up many times. The V gene lost 6 bases and the J gene lost 7 bases, with 10 bases spanning the gap. The CDR3 spans 11 residues. Per the germline V gene, CDR1 is MNHNY and CDR2 is SVGAGI (reference sequence). TCRdb independently ran MiXCR on the RACE reads; one entry per CDR3 protein. The sample includes about 110,000 distinct CDR3 sequences, less than 15% of them seen just once.

This sequence originates from a woman between 50 and 59 years old with alopecia areata. Some clones in this sample may be carry-over from other donors' samples. The source was whole blood, collected in connection with sensitization to the hapten diphenylcyclopropenone (DPC). This chain connects TRBV6-6 to TRBJ2-7; D is perhaps TRBD1 (6 bases). The CDR3 DNA reads as TGTGCCAGCAGGAGGGACACTGAGCAGTACTTC. Amino acids: CASRRDTEQYF.